What follows describes a single T cell receptor (beta chain). The V end lost 3 bases, the J end lost 0 bases, and 15 bases lay between the germline ends. Germline-derived CDR1 and CDR2 are SGHDT and YYEEEE. This CDR3 comprises 16 residues. Clones were sequenced by immunoSEQ multiplex PCR, and TCRdb holds only the in-frame ones, with some missing. The repertoire includes about 94,000 clones, approximately 84% of them detected once, and around 6.5% sits in the top ten. This record comes from a study of blood T cell repertoires in COVID-19. This sequence joins TRBV5-6 and TRBJ1-1; D not certain. The sequence came from a man aged 55 to 70 with acute or convalescent COVID-19. The material sequenced was peripheral blood. This chain's CDR3 is CASSSLGVPLNTEAFF. The DNA for the CDR3 is TGTGCCAGCAGCTCGCTGGGAGTACCCCTGAACACTGAAGCTTTCTTT.